Listed below are T cell receptor beta chains from one sample, sequenced in a study of T cells after yellow fever vaccination. TCRdb ran MiXCR on the 5' RACE reads and lists one entry per CDR3 protein. This table has 550,000 or so distinct CDR3 sequences, 19% appearing once. This specimen consisted of PBMCs, obtained 15 days after the yellow fever booster vaccination. Receptors were obtained from a man aged 25-45 years who received the YFV17D yellow fever vaccine. CDR3s include the opening cysteine and the closing phenylalanine or tryptophan. The order of the fields is D gene, V gene, J gene, clone size, CDR3 DNA, CDR3 protein. A D gene is named only where the DNA matches it firmly. Some rows mark clone size as missing; the rest say once, few, many or name a class of expanded clone.

-	TRBV7-9	TRBJ1-5	-	TGTGCCAGCAGCTTAGGGCAGTCCCAGCCCCAGCATTTT	CASSLGQSQPQHF
-	TRBV7-2	TRBJ2-7	few	TGTGCCAGCAGCAAACTAGGAACCCCCTACGAGCAGTACTTC	CASSKLGTPYEQYF
TRBD1	TRBV20-1	TRBJ2-1	few	TGCAGTGCTTACTCCGCAACAGGGAACAGGGGCCGACTGGCAATCGAGCAGTTCTTC	CSAYSATGNRGRLAIEQFF
TRBD1	TRBV28	TRBJ2-1	-	TGTGCCAGCAGTTTGGAAGGGGGCGAGGTGGGTGAGCAGTTCTTC	CASSLEGGEVGEQFF
-	TRBV18	TRBJ1-1	once	TGTGCCAGCTCACCCAGGGGACAGAACACTGAAGCTTTCTTT	CASSPRGQNTEAFF
-	TRBV4-3	TRBJ2-3	-	TGCGCCAGCAGCCAAGATCAGACCCTCGGGGGCGCAGATACGCAGTATTTT	CASSQDQTLGGADTQYF
TRBD1	TRBV19	TRBJ2-7	few	TGTGCCAGTAGTATAGACCCGGGACAGGGTTTCAACGAGCAGTACTTC	CASSIDPGQGFNEQYF
-	TRBV7-8	TRBJ2-4	few	TGTGCCAGCAGCCCCTTTGCGCCAGTCCCCAAAAACATTCAGTACTTC	CASSPFAPVPKNIQYF
-	TRBV3-1	TRBJ1-3	few	TGTGCCAGCAGCCGGGCCTCGAAGAACACCATATATTTT	CASSRASKNTIYF
-	TRBV29-1	TRBJ1-4	-	TGCAGCGGCCGGGACACTGGGTATGAAAAACTGTTTTTT	CSGRDTGYEKLFF
-	TRBV19	TRBJ1-5	few	TGTGCCAGTAGGCGAGGGGGGGTCCATCAGCCCCAGCATTTT	CASRRGGVHQPQHF
TRBD2	TRBV5-1	TRBJ2-7	few	TGCGCCAGCAGCCCCCTTGGGCTAGCGGAAGCCTACGAGCAGTACTTC	CASSPLGLAEAYEQYF
TRBD2	TRBV7-8	TRBJ2-7	-	TGTGCCAGCAGCTTATTCCAGGGGGGGACTAGCGGTTACGAGCAGTACTTC	CASSLFQGGTSGYEQYF
-	TRBV27	TRBJ2-7	-	TGTGCCAGCAGCGCGACCGGGACAACCTACGAGCAGTACTTC	CASSATGTTYEQYF
-	TRBV28	TRBJ2-5	few	TGTGCCAGCAGCGAATCTCTAGCGACCCAAGAGACCCAGTACTTC	CASSESLATQETQYF
TRBD2	TRBV10-3	TRBJ2-7	-	TGTGCCATCAGCGCCGCGGGAGCGGCATCCTACGAGCAGTACTTC	CAISAAGAASYEQYF
TRBD2	TRBV20-1	TRBJ2-5	-	TGCAGTGCTAGAGATCCGGTAGCGGGAAAAGAGACCCAGTACTTC	CSARDPVAGKETQYF
TRBD2	TRBV5-6	TRBJ2-3	few	TGTGCCAGCAGCGTGATTAGCGGGACAGATACGCAGTATTTT	CASSVISGTDTQYF
TRBD1	TRBV10-3	TRBJ2-3	few	TGTGCCATCAGGAGGACAGGGCGCACAGATACGCAGTATTTT	CAIRRTGRTDTQYF
-	TRBV9	TRBJ2-3	-	TGTGCCAGCAGCGTAGGATCGGTAGGAACAGTCACAGATACGCAGTATTTT	CASSVGSVGTVTDTQYF
-	TRBV4-3	TRBJ1-6	few	TGCGCCAGCAGCCAAGAGGTCTCCTATAATTCACCCCTCCACTTT	CASSQEVSYNSPLHF
TRBD1	TRBV20-1	TRBJ2-7	few	TGCAGTGCTGACCGGACAGGCAGCTCCTACGAGCAGTACTTC	CSADRTGSSYEQYF
TRBD1	TRBV7-2	TRBJ2-7	once	TGTGCCAGCAGCTTCAGGACAGGGTCCGACGAGCAGTACTTC	CASSFRTGSDEQYF
-	TRBV5-5	TRBJ2-7	few	TGTGCCAGCACAGACTTAGACCCCTACGAGCAGTACTTC	CASTDLDPYEQYF
TRBD2	TRBV7-9	TRBJ2-7	-	TGTGCCAGCAGCTTAGAGGGAGGGTTGCCCTCCTACGAGCAGTACTTC	CASSLEGGLPSYEQYF
TRBD2	TRBV15	TRBJ2-2	-	TGTGCCACCAGACTAGCGGAAAACACCGGGGAGCTGTTTTTT	CATRLAENTGELFF
-	TRBV27	TRBJ2-7	-	TGTGCCAGCAGTTTCGGGGAGGGGGCGGACTACGAGCAGTACTTC	CASSFGEGADYEQYF
-	TRBV25-1	TRBJ2-1	-	TGTGCCAGCAGTGTTTCGGCGGGAACCTACAATGAGCAGTTCTTC	CASSVSAGTYNEQFF
-	TRBV20-1	TRBJ2-7	-	TGCAGTGTTACCGGGGAGACCTACGAGCAGTACTTC	CSVTGETYEQYF